This TCR beta chain was captured in a study of blood T cell repertoires in COVID-19. Study-wide background: The United States, Italy and Spain provided the acute and convalescent COVID-19 samples. In each case, the material was cDNA or gDNA derived from T cells, B-cell-depleted T cells, or PBMCs.

V was pared by 8 bases and J by 5 bases, with 14 bases between. This CDR3 is built from 13 residues. The germline V gene encodes CDR1 MRHNA and CDR2 SNTAGT. As handled by the study authors: Researchers report that nucleated cell counts were estimated from reference gene primer amplification. Here immunoSEQ multiplex PCR was the method, and the copy in TCRdb shows in-frame clones only, minus some. For V, J and clone size, that table is used; D and trimming come from the DNA. The repertoire holds 100,000 to 150,000 clones, around two thirds seen once, with 2% to 2.5% in the top ten. The receptor was isolated from a woman in her 70s with acute or convalescent COVID-19. V gene TRBV6-4 combines with J gene TRBJ2-3; D is possibly TRBD1 (6 bases). The sequenced sample consisted of peripheral blood. CDR3 in amino acids: CASAREGGDTQYF. In DNA, the CDR3 is TGTGCCAGCGCGAGGGAAGGGGGAGATACGCAGTATTTT.